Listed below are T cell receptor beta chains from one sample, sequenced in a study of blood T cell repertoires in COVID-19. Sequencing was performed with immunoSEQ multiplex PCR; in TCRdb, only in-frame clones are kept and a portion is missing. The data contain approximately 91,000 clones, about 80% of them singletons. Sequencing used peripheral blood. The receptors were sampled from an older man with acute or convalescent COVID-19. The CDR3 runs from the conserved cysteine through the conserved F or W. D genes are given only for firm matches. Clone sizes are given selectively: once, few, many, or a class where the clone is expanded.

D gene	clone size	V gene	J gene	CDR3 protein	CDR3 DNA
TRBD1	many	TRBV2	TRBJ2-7	CASHGDRFSNYEQYF	TGTGCCAGCCACGGGGACAGATTCTCGAACTACGAGCAGTACTTC
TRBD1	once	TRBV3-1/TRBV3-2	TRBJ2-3	CASGGDRLTPSTDTQYF	TGTGCCAGCGGTGGGGACAGATTGACCCCTAGCACAGATACGCAGTATTTT
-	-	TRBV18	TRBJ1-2	CASSPQYGYTF	TGTGCCAGCTCACCTCAATATGGCTACACCTTC
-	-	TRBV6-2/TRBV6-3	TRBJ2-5	CASSRQVKETQYF	TGTGCCAGCAGTAGACAGGTCAAGGAGACCCAGTACTTC
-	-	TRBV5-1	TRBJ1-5	CASSLDPTGYSNQPQHF	TGCGCCAGCAGCTTGGACCCCACAGGATATAGCAATCAGCCCCAGCATTTT
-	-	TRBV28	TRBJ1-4	CASSRPEGATNEKLFF	TGTGCCAGCAGTCGCCCCGAGGGTGCAACTAATGAAAAACTGTTTTTT
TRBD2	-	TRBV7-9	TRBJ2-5	CASSRTSGRETQYF	TGTGCCAGCAGCCGTACTAGCGGGCGAGAGACCCAGTACTTC
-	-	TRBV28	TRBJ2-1	CASRDSTTYNEQFF	TGTGCCAGCCGGGACTCGACTACCTACAATGAGCAGTTCTTC
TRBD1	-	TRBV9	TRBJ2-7	CASSATIQGAPYEQYF	TGTGCCAGCAGCGCCACCATCCAGGGGGCCCCCTACGAGCAGTACTTC
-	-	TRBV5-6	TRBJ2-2	CASSFIGRGRDGELFF	TGTGCCAGCAGCTTCATTGGACGAGGTCGGGACGGGGAGCTGTTTTTT
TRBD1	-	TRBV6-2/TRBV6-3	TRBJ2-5	CASSYSRTGGKETQYF	TGTGCCAGCAGTTACTCAAGAACAGGGGGAAAAGAGACCCAGTACTTC
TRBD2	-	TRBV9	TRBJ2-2	CASSVHSWLAGGRTGELFF	TGTGCCAGCAGCGTTCACAGTTGGCTAGCGGGAGGGCGGACCGGGGAGCTGTTTTTT
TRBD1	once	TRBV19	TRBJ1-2	CASSIAAGGFYGYTF	TGTGCCAGTAGTATAGCTGCAGGGGGATTCTATGGCTACACCTTC
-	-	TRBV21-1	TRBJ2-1	CASRTSGNTYNEQFF	TGTGCCAGCAGGACTAGCGGGAACACGTACAATGAGCAGTTCTTC
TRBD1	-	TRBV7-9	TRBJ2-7	CASSFTRTGGFVYEQYF	TGTGCCAGCAGCTTCACACGGACAGGGGGCTTCGTCTACGAGCAGTACTTC
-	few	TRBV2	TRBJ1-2	CASTDPRGGYGYTF	TGTGCCAGCACCGACCCGCGGGGCGGCTATGGCTACACCTTC
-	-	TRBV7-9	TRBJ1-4	CASSLGSSGTNEKLFF	TGTGCCAGCAGCTTAGGCTCTAGTGGAACTAATGAAAAACTGTTTTTT
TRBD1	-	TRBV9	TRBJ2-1	CASSARAPGQYNEQFF	TGTGCCAGCAGCGCGCGGGCTCCGGGACAGTACAATGAGCAGTTCTTC
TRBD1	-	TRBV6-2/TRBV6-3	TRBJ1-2	CASSYRGQGYGYTF	TGTGCCAGCAGTTACCGCGGACAGGGCTATGGCTACACCTTC
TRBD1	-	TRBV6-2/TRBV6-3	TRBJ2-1	CASSSLDRYNEQFF	TGTGCCAGCAGTTCGTTGGACAGGTACAATGAGCAGTTCTTC
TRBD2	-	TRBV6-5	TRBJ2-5	CATLHWGGQETQYF	TGTGCCACCCTACATTGGGGGGGGCAAGAGACCCAGTACTTC
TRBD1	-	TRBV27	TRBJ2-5	CASSGQGPEVETQYF	TGTGCCAGCAGTGGACAGGGTCCGGAGGTAGAGACCCAGTACTTC
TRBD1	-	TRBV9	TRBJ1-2	CASNDRVGGYTF	TGTGCCAGCAACGACAGGGTTGGGGGCTACACCTTC
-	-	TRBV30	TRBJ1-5	CAWSWKGDQPQHF	TGTGCCTGGAGTTGGAAAGGGGATCAGCCCCAGCATTTT
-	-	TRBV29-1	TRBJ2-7	CSVAAVVGNEQYF	TGCAGCGTTGCAGCGGTCGTGGGGAACGAGCAGTACTTC
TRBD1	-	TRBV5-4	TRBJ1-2	CASSLVTGVGYTF	TGTGCCAGCAGCTTGGTTACAGGGGTCGGCTACACCTTC
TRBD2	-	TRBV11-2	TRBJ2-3	CASSLDGRASTDTQYF	TGTGCCAGCAGCTTAGACGGGAGGGCGAGCACAGATACGCAGTATTTT
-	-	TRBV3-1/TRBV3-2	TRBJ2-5	CASSHVATETQYF	TGTGCCAGCAGCCATGTAGCAACGGAGACCCAGTACTTC